This T cell receptor (beta chain) is from a study of cytomegalovirus exposure and HLA in healthy donors. Turning to the study itself: The 130 or so validation repertoires were reported in a later analysis to have been generated on the same platform as the roughly 700 first-cohort repertoires.

Libraries were prepared by immunoSEQ multiplex PCR; TCRdb keeps only in-frame clonotypes and omits some of them. There are 35,000 to 50,000 clones in the sample; 90% to 95% occur only once, and more than 4.5% lies in the top ten. Concerning this clone itself: Antigen specificity is unknown.

Study outcomes and limitations: In vitro testing confirmed a few CMV-associated chains as specific for CMV antigens.

The sequence was collected from a man aged 18 to 35 in good health and CMV-seronegative. The material sequenced was PBMCs.

CDR3 in DNA: TGCGCCAGCAGCTTATCGGGACAGTCATACAATGAGCAGTTCTTC. Encoded protein: CASSLSGQSYNEQFF. V usage is TRBV5-1 and J usage is TRBJ2-1; 7 bases align to TRBD1. V shed 2 bases, J shed 4 bases, and the junction held 6 bases outside the gene matches. CDR1 and CDR2 (germline): SGHRS, YFSETQ. The CDR3 consists of 15 residues.